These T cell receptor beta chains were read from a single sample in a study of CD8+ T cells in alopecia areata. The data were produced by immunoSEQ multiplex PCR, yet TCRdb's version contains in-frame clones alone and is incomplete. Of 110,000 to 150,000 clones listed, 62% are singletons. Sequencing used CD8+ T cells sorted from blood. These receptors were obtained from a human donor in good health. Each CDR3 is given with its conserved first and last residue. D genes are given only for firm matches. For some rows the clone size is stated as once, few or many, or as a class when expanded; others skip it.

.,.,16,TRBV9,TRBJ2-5,CASSKGTREEQETQYF,TGTGCCAGCAGCAAGGGAACCCGGGAAGAGCAAGAGACCCAGTACTTC
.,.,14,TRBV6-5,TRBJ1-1,CASRPGLLNTEAFF,TGTGCCAGCAGGCCAGGGTTGCTGAACACTGAAGCTTTCTTT
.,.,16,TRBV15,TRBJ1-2,CATSRVQDPAGYGYTF,TGTGCCACCAGCAGAGTGCAGGACCCAGCAGGCTATGGCTACACCTTC
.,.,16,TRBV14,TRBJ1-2,CASSQFRTASNYGYTF,TGTGCCAGCAGCCAATTTAGAACAGCCTCTAACTATGGCTACACCTTC
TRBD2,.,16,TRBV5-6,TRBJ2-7,CASSLATSGWSYEQYF,TGTGCCAGCAGCTTGGCCACTAGCGGGTGGTCCTACGAGCAGTACTTC
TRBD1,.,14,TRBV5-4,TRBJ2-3,CASSSTGAEDTQYF,TGTGCCAGCAGCTCGACAGGGGCAGAAGATACGCAGTATTTT
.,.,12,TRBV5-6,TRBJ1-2,CASRQGYYGYTF,TGTGCCAGCAGACAGGGTTACTATGGCTACACCTTC
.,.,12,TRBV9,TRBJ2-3,CASSTPPGTQYF,TGTGCCAGCAGCACCCCACCCGGTACGCAGTATTTT
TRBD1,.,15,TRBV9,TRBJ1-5,CASSATGVLFQPQHF,TGTGCCAGCAGTGCGACAGGGGTCCTCTTTCAGCCCCAGCATTTT
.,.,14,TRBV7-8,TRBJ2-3,CASSATTSTDTQYF,TGTGCCAGCAGCGCAACGACTAGCACAGATACGCAGTATTTT
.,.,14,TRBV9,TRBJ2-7,CASSVGTLNYEQYF,TGTGCCAGCAGCGTAGGTACACTTAACTACGAGCAGTACTTC
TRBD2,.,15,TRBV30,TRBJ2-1,CAWSVPGGRFYEQFF,TGTGCCTGGAGTGTACCCGGCGGGAGGTTTTATGAGCAGTTCTTC
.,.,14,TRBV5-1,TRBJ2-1,CASSLGPLGNEQFF,TGCGCCAGCAGCTTGGGACCATTAGGGAATGAGCAGTTCTTC
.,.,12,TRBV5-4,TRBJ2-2,CASPGASGELFF,TGTGCCAGCCCGGGGGCCTCCGGGGAGCTGTTTTTT
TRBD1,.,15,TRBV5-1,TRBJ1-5,CASSRGTGEGQPQHF,TGCGCCAGCAGCAGGGGGACAGGGGAAGGCCAGCCCCAGCATTTT
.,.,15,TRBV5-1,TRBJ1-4,CASARSDATNEKLFF,TGCGCCAGCGCCCGATCGGATGCAACTAATGAAAAACTGTTTTTT
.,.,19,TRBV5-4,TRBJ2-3,CASSYKTIISGRSTDTQYF,TGTGCCAGCAGCTACAAGACCATCATAAGCGGGCGTAGCACAGATACGCAGTATTTT
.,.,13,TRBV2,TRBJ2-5,CASARLNQETQYF,TGTGCCAGCGCCCGGTTGAACCAAGAGACCCAGTACTTC
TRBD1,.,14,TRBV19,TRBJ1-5,CATYHTGGGQPQHF,TGTGCCACCTACCATACAGGGGGCGGCCAGCCCCAGCATTTT
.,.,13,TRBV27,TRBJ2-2,CASIRRDTGELFF,TGTGCCAGCATCCGCCGGGACACCGGGGAGCTGTTTTTT
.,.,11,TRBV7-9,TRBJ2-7,CASSLTNEQYF,TGTGCCAGCAGCTTAACAAACGAGCAGTACTTC
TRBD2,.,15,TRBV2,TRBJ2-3,CASQAGTTSTDTQYF,TGTGCCAGCCAGGCCGGGACTACCAGCACAGATACGCAGTATTTT
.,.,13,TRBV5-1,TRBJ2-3,CASSSWGADTQYF,TGCGCCAGCAGCTCCTGGGGGGCAGATACGCAGTATTTT
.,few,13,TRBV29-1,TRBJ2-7,CSAIGAQHYEQYF,TGCAGCGCCATCGGGGCGCAGCATTACGAGCAGTACTTC
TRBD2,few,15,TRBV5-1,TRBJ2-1,CASSLTPGLAYEQFF,TGCGCCAGCAGCTTAACTCCGGGACTAGCATACGAGCAGTTCTTC
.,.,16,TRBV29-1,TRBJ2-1,CSVISAEIFGYNEQFF,TGCAGCGTTATCTCCGCCGAGATTTTCGGCTACAATGAGCAGTTCTTC
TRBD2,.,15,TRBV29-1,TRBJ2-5,CSAEGSSGREETQYF,TGCAGCGCCGAAGGTTCTAGCGGGAGAGAAGAGACCCAGTACTTC
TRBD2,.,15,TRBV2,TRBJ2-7,CASSEGTSGIYEQYF,TGTGCCAGCAGTGAAGGGACTAGCGGGATCTACGAGCAGTACTTC
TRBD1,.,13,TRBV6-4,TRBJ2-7,CASGPGQGYEQYF,TGTGCCAGCGGACCGGGACAGGGGTACGAGCAGTACTTC
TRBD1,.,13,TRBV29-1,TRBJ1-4,CSVLGQGSLELFF,TGCAGCGTTTTGGGACAGGGCTCATTGGAACTGTTTTTT
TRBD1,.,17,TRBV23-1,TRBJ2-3,CASSHHEAGGISDTQYF,TGCGCCAGCAGTCATCACGAGGCAGGGGGCATCTCAGATACGCAGTATTTT
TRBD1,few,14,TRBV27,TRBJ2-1,CASSYKGAGNEQFF,TGTGCCAGCAGTTATAAGGGGGCAGGCAATGAGCAGTTCTTC
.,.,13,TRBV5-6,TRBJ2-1,CASSLWNYNEQFF,TGTGCCAGCAGCTTGTGGAATTACAATGAGCAGTTCTTC
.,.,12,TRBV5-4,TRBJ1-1,CASRTKNTEAFF,TGTGCCAGCAGAACTAAGAACACTGAAGCTTTCTTT
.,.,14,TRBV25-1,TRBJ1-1,CASSEVGVRTEAFF,TGTGCCAGCAGTGAAGTTGGGGTTCGCACTGAAGCTTTCTTT
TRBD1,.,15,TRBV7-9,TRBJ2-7,CASSFDRGYSYEQYF,TGTGCCAGCAGCTTCGACAGGGGTTATTCCTACGAGCAGTACTTC
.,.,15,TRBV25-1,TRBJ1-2,CASSESGTLYAGYTF,TGTGCCAGCAGTGAATCCGGGACCCTCTATGCTGGCTACACCTTC
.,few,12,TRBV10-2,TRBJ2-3,CASSDRGDTQYF,TGCGCCAGCAGTGACAGGGGAGATACGCAGTATTTT
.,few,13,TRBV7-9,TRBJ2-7,CASSPGGHYEQYF,TGTGCCAGCAGCCCCGGTGGTCACTATGAGCAGTACTTC
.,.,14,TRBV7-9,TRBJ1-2,CASSLTGASYGYTF,TGTGCCAGCAGCTTAACGGGAGCCTCCTATGGCTACACCTTC
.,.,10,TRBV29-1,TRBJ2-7,CSVFTHEQYF,TGCAGCGTTTTCACCCACGAGCAGTACTTC
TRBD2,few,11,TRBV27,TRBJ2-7,CASYLAGEQYF,TGTGCCAGCTACTTAGCGGGAGAGCAGTACTTC
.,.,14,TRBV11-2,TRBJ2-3,CASSGDFSTDTQYF,TGTGCCAGCAGCGGGGACTTCTCTACAGATACGCAGTATTTT
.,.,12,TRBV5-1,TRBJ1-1,CASRNVNTEAFF,TGCGCCAGCAGGAATGTCAACACTGAAGCTTTCTTT
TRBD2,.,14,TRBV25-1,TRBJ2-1,CASSAQGLANEQFF,TGTGCCAGCAGTGCCCAGGGACTAGCCAATGAGCAGTTCTTC
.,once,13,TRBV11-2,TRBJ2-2,CASSLAETGELFF,TGTGCCAGCAGCTTAGCGGAAACCGGGGAGCTGTTTTTT
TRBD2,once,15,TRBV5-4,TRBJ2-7,CARLAGEGSAYEQYF,TGTGCCAGACTAGCGGGAGAGGGTAGCGCCTACGAGCAGTACTTC
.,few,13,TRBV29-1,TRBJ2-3,CSVPRAPADTQYF,TGCAGCGTCCCCCGGGCCCCCGCGGATACGCAGTATTTT
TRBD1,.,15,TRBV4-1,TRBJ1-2,CASSQGAGTGEGYTF,TGCGCCAGCAGCCAAGGGGCCGGGACAGGGGAAGGCTACACCTTC
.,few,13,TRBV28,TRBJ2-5,CASSLSRGGTQYF,TGTGCCAGCAGTTTATCTCGGGGAGGGACCCAGTACTTC
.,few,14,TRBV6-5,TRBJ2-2,CASSTDPGTGELFF,TGTGCCAGCAGCACTGACCCGGGGACCGGGGAGCTGTTTTTT
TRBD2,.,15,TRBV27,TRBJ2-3,CASSPSGRRTDTQYF,TGTGCCAGCAGCCCTAGCGGGAGGAGGACAGATACGCAGTATTTT
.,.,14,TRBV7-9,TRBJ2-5,CASSLEQDQETQYF,TGTGCCAGCAGCTTAGAACAGGACCAAGAGACCCAGTACTTC
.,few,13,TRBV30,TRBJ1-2,CAWRGDGDYGYTF,TGTGCCTGGAGAGGGGACGGGGACTATGGCTACACCTTC
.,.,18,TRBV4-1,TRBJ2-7,CASSQQDVDAGFSYEQYF,TGCGCCAGCAGCCAACAAGATGTTGATGCGGGATTCTCCTACGAGCAGTACTTC
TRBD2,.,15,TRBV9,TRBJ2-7,CASSPGLAGAYEQYF,TGTGCCAGCAGCCCGGGACTAGCGGGAGCCTACGAGCAGTACTTC
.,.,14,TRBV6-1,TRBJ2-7,CASSEAQGLYEQYF,TGTGCCAGCAGTGAAGCGCAGGGACTCTACGAGCAGTACTTC
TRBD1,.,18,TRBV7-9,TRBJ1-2,CASSIPKTGEVANYGYTF,TGTGCCAGCAGCATCCCGAAGACAGGGGAGGTAGCTAACTATGGCTACACCTTC
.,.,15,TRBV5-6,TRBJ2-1,CASSSDRTPHNEQFF,TGTGCCAGCAGCTCTGACCGGACTCCCCACAATGAGCAGTTCTTC
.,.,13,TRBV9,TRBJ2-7,CASPEGGVNEQYF,TGTGCCAGCCCCGAAGGGGGGGTCAACGAGCAGTACTTC